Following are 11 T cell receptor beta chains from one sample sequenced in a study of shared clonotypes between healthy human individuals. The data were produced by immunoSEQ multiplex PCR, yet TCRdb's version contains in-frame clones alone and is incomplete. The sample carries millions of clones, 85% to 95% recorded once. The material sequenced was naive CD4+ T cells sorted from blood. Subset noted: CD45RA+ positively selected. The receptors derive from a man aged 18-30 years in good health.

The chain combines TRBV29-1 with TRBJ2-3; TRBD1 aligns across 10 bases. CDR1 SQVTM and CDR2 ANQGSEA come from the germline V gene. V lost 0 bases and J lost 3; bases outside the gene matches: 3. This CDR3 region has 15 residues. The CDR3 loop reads CSVEDGQGVTDTQYF. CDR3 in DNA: TGCAGCGTTGAAGACGGACAGGGGGTGACAGATACGCAGTATTTT.

For the CDR3, the DNA is TGTGCCAGCAGCCTGCCAGGGGGAAACACCGGGGAGCTGTTTTTT. This translates into CASSLPGGNTGELFF. V gene TRBV2 combines with J gene TRBJ2-2; 7 bases match TRBD1. Germline trimming cut 6 bases from V and 2 bases from J; bases unmatched to any gene: 6. This CDR3 region has 15 residues. Per the germline V gene, CDR1 is SNHLY and CDR2 is FYNNEI.

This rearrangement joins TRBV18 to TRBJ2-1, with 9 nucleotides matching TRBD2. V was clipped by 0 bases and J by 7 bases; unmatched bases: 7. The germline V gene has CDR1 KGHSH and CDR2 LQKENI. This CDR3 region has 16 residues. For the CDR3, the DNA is TGTGCCAGCTCACCACCGTTCTCCCTAGCGGGAAATGAGCAGTTCTTC. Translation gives CASSPPFSLAGNEQFF.

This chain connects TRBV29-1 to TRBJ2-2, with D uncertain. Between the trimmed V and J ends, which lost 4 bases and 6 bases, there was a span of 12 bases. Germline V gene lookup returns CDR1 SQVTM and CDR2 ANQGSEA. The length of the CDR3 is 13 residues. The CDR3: CSVGRTNAGELFF. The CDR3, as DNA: TGCAGCGTTGGCCGAACTAACGCCGGGGAGCTGTTTTTT.

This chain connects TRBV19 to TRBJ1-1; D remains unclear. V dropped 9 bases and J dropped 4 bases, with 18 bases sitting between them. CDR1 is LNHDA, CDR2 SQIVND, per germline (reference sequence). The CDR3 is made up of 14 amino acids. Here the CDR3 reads CASKTHGMSTEAFF. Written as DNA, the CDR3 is TGTGCCAGCAAGACACATGGGATGAGCACTGAAGCTTTCTTT.

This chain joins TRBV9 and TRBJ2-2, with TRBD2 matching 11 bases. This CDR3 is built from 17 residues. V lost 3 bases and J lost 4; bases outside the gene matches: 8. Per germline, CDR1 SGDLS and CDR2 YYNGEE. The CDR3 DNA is TGTGCCAGCAGCGGTCGGGACGGGACTAGCGGCACCGGGGAGCTGTTTTTT. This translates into CASSGRDGTSGTGELFF.

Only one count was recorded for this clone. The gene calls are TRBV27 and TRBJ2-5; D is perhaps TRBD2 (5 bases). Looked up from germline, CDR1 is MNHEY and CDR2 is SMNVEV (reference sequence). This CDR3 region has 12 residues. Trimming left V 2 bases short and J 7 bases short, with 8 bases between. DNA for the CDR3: TGTGCCAGCAGTTTAGTGGCGGGGACCCAGTACTTC. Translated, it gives CASSLVAGTQYF.

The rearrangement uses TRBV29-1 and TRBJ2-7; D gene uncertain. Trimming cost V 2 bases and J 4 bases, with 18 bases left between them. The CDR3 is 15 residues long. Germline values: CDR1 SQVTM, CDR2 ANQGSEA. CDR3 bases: TGCAGCGTTGAATATGCGAGCCAGTTTGCTTACGAGCAGTACTTC. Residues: CSVEYASQFAYEQYF.

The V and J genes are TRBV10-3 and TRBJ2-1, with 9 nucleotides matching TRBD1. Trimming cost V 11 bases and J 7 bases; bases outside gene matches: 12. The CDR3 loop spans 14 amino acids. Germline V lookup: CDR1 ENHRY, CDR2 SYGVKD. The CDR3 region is CASHGGQGSNEQFF. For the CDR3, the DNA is TGTGCCTCCCACGGGGGACAGGGCTCAAATGAGCAGTTCTTC.

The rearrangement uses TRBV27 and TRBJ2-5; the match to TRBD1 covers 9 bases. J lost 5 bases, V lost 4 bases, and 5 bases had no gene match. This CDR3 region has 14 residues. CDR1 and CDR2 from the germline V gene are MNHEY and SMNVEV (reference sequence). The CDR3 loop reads CASSSHRGRETQYF. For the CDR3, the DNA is TGTGCCAGCAGTTCCCACAGGGGGCGGGAGACCCAGTACTTC.

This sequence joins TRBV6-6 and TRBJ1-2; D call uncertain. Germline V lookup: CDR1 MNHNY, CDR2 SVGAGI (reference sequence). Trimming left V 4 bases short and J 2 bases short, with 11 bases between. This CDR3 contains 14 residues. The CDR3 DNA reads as TGTGCCAGCAGTTTACCGTCGGCAAACTATGGCTACACCTTC. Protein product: CASSLPSANYGYTF.